This TCR beta chain was captured in a study of blood T cell repertoires in COVID-19. Study-wide context: There were acute and convalescent COVID-19 samples, and they came from the United States, Italy and Spain. The analysed material was cDNA or gDNA that came from T cells, B-cell-depleted T cells, or PBMCs.

Only in-frame clones appear in the TCRdb table, and some are missing; sequencing was by immunoSEQ multiplex PCR. The profile covers approximately 220,000 clones, with 75% to 85% appearing a single time and about 4.4% taken by the ten largest. The germline V gene encodes CDR1 GTSNPN and CDR2 SVGIG (reference sequence). The V segment lost 4 bases and the J segment 1 base; nucleotides outside the gene matches: 5. CDR3 length: 14 amino acids. The material sequenced was peripheral blood. This TCR derives from a woman aged 65 to 85 with acute or convalescent COVID-19. This chain links TRBV30 with TRBJ2-3, with TRBD2 matching 7 bases. The CDR3 region has the DNA TGTGCCTGGAACCCCAGCGGGGGCACAGATACGCAGTATTTT. Translated: CAWNPSGGTDTQYF.